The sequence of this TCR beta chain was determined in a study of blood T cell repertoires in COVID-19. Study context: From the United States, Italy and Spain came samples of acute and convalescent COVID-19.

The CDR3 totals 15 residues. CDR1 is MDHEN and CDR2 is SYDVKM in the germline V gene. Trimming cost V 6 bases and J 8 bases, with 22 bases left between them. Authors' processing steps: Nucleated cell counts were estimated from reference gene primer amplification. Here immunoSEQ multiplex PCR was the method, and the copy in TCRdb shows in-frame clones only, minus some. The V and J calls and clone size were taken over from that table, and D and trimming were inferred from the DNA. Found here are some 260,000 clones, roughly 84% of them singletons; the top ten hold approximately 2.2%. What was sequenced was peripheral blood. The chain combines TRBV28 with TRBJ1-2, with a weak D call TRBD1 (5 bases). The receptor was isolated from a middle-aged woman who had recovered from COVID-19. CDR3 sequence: CASSPRSAGSRGYTF. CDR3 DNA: TGTGCCAGCAGCCCTCGATCGGCAGGGTCTAGGGGCTACACCTTC.